This T cell receptor (beta chain) was sequenced for a study of Graves' ophthalmopathy and Graves' hyperthyroidism. This clonotype was seen ten or more times. What it binds is unknown. The starting material, 10 ml of fresh peripheral blood, provided the PBMCs. Amplification targeted the TCR beta CDR3 regions, with RNA transcripts as the source material. HTBI primers served in a first-round RT-PCR, which a second-round multiplex PCR followed. One entry per CDR3 protein results from TCRdb running MiXCR on the multiplex PCR reads. The sample holds 340,000 or so distinct CDR3 sequences, roughly 15% seen once. Germline V CDR1 and CDR2: SGDLS, YYNGEE. The ends were cut back, 4 bases at V and 10 bases at J, with 20 bases in the middle. CDR3 length: 15 residues. Findings of the study overall: A model built from 13 signatures distinguished ophthalmopathy from stable hyperthyroidism with roughly 85% sensitivity and 81.08% specificity. Among expanded thyroid clonotypes above 0.001 frequency, most also occurred in blood.

The sequencing input was peripheral blood. The chain has TRBV9 and TRBJ2-2, with D possibly matching TRBD2 (7 bases). The TCR sequence derives from an adult man with Graves' ophthalmopathy. The CDR3 DNA is TGTGCCAGCAGCCCTAGATGGGGGGGCCCTGAGGAGCTGTTTTTT. This gives the protein CASSPRWGGPEELFF.